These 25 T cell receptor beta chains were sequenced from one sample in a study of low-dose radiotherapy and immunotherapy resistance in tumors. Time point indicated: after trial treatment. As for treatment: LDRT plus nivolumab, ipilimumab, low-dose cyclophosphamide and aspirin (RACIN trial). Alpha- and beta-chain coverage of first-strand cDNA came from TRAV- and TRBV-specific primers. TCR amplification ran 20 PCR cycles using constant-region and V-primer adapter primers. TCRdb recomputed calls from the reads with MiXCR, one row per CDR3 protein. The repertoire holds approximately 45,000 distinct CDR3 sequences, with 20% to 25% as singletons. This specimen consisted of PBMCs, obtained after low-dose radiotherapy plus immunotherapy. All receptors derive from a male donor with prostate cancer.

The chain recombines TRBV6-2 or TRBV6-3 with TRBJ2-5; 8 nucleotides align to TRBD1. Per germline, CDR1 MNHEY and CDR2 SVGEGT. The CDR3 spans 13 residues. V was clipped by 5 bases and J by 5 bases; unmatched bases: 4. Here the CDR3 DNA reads TGTGCCAGCAGTCTCCGGACAGGGGAGACCCAGTACTTC. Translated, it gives CASSLRTGETQYF.

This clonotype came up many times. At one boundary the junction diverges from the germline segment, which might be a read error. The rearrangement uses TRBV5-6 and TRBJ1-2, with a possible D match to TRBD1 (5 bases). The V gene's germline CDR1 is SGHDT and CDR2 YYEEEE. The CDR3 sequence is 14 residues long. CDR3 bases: TGTGCCAGCAGATTGGTCGGGGGAATTGGTGGCTACACCTTC. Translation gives CASRLVGGIGGYTF.

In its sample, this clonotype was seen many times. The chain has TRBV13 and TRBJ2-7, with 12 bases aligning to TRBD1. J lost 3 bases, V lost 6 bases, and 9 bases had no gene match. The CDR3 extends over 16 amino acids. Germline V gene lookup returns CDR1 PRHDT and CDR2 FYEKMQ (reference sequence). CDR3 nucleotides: TGTGCCAGCAGTGACGGGACAGGGGGCGCATTCTACGAGCAGTACTTC. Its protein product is CASSDGTGGAFYEQYF.

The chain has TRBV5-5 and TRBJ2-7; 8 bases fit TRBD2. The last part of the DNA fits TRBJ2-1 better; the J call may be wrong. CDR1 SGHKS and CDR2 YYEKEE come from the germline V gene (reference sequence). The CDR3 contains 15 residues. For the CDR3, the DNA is TGTGCCAGCAGCCGGGAGGGGCACTCCTACAATGAGCAGTTCTTC. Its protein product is CASSREGHSYNEQFF.

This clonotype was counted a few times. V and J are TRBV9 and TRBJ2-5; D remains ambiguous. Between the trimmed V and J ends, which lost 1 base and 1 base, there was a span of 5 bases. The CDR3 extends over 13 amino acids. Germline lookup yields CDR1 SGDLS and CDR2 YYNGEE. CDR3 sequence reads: CASSVSVQETQYF. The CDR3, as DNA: TGTGCCAGCAGCGTATCAGTCCAAGAGACCCAGTACTTC.

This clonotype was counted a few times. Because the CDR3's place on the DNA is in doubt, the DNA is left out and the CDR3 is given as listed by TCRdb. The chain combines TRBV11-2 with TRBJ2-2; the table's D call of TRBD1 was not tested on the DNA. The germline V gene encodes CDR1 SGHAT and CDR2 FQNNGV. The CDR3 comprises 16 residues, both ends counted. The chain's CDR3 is CASTAAAGGTGELFFF.

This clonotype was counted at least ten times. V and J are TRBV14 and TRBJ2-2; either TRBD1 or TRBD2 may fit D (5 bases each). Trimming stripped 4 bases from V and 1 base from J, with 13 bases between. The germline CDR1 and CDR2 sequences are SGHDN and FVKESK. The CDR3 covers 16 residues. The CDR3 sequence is CASSRPGTWNTGELFF. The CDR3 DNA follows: TGTGCCAGCAGCCGACCCGGGACCTGGAACACCGGGGAGCTGTTTTTT.

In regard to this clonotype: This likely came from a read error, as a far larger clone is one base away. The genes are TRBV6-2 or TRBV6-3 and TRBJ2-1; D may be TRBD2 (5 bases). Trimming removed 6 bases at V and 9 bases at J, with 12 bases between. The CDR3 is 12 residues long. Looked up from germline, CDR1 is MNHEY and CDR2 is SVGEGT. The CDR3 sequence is CASSGELCEQFF. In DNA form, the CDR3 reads TGTGCCAGCAGCGGGGAGTTATGTGAGCAGTTCTTC.

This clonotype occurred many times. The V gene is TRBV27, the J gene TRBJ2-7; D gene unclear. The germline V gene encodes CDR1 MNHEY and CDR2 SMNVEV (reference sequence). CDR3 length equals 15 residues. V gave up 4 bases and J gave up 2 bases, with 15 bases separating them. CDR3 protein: CASSSRVRRPYEQYF. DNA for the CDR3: TGTGCCAGCAGTTCCCGGGTCAGAAGACCCTACGAGCAGTACTTC.

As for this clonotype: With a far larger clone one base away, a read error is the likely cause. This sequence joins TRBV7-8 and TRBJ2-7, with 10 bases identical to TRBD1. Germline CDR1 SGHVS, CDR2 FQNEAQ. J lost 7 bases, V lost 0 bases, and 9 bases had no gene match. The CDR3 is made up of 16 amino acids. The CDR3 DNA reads TGTGCCAGCAGCTTAGCGAGGGACAGGGGTAGCAATGAGCAGTACTTC. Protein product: CASSLARDRGSNEQYF.

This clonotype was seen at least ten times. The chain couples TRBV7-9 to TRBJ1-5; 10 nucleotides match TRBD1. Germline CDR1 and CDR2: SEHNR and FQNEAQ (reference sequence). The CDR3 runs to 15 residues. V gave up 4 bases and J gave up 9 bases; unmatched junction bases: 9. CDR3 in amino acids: CASSSPGQGMGPQHF. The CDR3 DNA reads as TGTGCCAGCAGCTCCCCGGGACAGGGGATGGGGCCCCAGCATTTT.

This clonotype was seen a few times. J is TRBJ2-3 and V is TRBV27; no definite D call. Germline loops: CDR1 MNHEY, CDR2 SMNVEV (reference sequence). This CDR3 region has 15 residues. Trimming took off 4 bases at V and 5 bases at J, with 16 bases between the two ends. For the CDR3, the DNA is TGTGCCAGCAGTTCACTGGGCCGCAAGGGAGATACGCAGTATTTT. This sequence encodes CASSSLGRKGDTQYF.

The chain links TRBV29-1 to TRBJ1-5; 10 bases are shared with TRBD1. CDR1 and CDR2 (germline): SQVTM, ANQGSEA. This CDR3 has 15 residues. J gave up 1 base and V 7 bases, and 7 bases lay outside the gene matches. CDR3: CSGMTGGASNQPQHF. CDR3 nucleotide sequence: TGCAGCGGAATGACAGGGGGCGCGAGCAATCAGCCCCAGCATTTT.

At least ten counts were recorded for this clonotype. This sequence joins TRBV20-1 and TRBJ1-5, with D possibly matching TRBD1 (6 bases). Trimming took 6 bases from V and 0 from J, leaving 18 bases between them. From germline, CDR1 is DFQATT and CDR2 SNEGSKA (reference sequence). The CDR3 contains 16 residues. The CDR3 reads CSAQTGGGYSNQPQHF. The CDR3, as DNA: TGCAGTGCCCAAACGGGGGGCGGCTATAGCAATCAGCCCCAGCATTTT.

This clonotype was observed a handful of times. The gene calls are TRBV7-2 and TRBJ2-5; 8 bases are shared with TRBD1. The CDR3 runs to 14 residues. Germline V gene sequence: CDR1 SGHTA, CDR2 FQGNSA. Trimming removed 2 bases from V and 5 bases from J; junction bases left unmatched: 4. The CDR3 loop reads CASSLTGGLETQYF. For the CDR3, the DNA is TGTGCCAGCAGCTTAACAGGGGGATTGGAGACCCAGTACTTC.

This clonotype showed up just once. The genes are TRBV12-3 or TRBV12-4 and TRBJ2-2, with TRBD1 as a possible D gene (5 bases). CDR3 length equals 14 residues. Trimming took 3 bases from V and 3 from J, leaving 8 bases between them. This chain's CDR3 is CASSFRAYTGELFF. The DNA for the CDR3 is TGTGCCAGCAGTTTCAGGGCATACACCGGGGAGCTGTTTTTT.

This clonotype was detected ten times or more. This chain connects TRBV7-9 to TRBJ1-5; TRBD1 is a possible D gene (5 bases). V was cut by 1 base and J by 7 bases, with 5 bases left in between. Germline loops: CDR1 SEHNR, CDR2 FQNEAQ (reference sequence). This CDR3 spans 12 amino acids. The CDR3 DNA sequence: TGTGCCAGCAGCTTAGGGGGGCAGCCCCAGCATTTT. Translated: CASSLGGQPQHF.

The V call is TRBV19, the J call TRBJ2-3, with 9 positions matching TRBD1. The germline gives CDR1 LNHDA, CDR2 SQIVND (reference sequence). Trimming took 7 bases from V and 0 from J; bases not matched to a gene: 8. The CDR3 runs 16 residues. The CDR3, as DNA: TGTGCCAGTAAAACTCCGGGACAGGGAAGCACAGATACGCAGTATTTT. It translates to CASKTPGQGSTDTQYF.

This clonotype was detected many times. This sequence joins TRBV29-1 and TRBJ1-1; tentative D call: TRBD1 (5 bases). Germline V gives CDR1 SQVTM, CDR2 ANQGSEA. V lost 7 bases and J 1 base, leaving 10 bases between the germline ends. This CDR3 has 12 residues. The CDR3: CSAGRENTEAFF. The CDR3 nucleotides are TGCAGCGCGGGACGGGAGAACACTGAAGCTTTCTTT.

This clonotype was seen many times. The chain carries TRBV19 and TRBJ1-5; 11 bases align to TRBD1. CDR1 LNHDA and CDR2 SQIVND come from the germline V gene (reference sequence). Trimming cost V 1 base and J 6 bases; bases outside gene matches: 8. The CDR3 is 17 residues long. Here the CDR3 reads CASSIGGGQGAFQPQHF. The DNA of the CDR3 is TGTGCCAGTAGTATAGGTGGTGGACAGGGGGCATTTCAGCCCCAGCATTTT. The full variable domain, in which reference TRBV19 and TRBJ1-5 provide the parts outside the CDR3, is DGGITQSPKYLFRKEGQNVTLSCEQNLNHDAMYWYRQDPGQGLRLIYYSQIVNDFQKGDIAEGYSVSREKKESFPLTVTSAQKNPTAFYLCASSIGGGQGAFQPQHFGDGTRLSIL.

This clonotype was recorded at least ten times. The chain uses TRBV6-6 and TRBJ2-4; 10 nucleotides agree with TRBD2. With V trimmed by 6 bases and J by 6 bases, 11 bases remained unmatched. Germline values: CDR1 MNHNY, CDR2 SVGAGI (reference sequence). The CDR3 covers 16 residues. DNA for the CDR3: TGTGCCAGCAGGGGGGACTTAGCGGGAGGCCGAAACATTCAGTACTTC. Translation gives CASRGDLAGGRNIQYF.

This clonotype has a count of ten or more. The CDR3 DNA reads TGCGCCAGCAGCCAGGCGGTTGTCACCGCCGGGGCCAACGTCCTGACTTTC. Translating it yields CASSQAVVTAGANVLTF. The chain carries TRBV5-1 and TRBJ2-6; D gene unclear. Trimming removed 4 bases at V and 4 bases at J, with 18 bases between. The CDR3 is 17 residues long. Germline V gene data show CDR1 as SGHRS and CDR2 as YFSETQ.

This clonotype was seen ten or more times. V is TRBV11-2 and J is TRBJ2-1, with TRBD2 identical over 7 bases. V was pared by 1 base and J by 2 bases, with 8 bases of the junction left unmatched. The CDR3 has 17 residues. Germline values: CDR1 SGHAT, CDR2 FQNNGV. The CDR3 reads CASSLGGGSKTYNEQFF. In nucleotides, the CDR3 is TGTGCCAGCAGCTTAGGGGGCGGGAGTAAAACCTACAATGAGCAGTTCTTC.

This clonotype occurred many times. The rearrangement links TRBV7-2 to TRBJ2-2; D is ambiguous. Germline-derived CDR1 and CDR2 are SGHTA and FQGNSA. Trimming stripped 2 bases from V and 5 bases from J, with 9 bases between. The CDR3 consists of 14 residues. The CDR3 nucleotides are TGTGCCAGCAGCTTAAGAGTGGGGACCGGGGAGCTGTTTTTT. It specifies CASSLRVGTGELFF.

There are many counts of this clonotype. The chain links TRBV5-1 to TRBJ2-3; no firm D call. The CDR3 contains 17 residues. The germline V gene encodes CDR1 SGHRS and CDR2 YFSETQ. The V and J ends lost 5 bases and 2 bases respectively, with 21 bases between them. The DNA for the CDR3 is TGCGCCAGCAGTCAGCCTCCCCTCTCCCTTGACACAGATACGCAGTATTTT. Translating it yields CASSQPPLSLDTDTQYF.